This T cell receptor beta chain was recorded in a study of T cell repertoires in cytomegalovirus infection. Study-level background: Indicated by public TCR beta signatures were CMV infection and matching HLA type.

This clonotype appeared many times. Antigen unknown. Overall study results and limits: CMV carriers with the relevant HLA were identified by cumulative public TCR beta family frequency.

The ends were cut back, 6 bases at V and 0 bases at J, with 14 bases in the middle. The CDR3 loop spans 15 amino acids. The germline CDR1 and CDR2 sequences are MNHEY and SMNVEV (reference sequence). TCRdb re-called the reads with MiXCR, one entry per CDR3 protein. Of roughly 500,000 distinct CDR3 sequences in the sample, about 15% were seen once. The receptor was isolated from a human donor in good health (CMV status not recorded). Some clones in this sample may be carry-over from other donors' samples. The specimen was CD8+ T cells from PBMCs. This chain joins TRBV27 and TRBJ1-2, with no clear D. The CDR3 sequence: CASSPWAGSNYGYTF. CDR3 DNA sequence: TGTGCCAGCAGCCCTTGGGCAGGTTCTAACTATGGCTACACCTTC.